Here is one TCR beta chain with its context. The V gene end was trimmed by 4 bases and the J gene end by 0 bases; junction bases not matched to a gene: 5. Per germline, CDR1 MNHEY and CDR2 SMNVEV (reference sequence). This CDR3 spans 15 amino acids. This sample is part of a study of blood T cell repertoires in COVID-19. Method: immunoSEQ multiplex PCR; TCRdb's copy keeps in-frame clones and lacks some. The data show 200,000 to 250,000 clones, over 75% seen once. The sequencing input was PBMCs or T cells enriched from blood (not recorded which). The TCR sequence derives from a woman in her forties or fifties with acute COVID-19. The rearrangement uses TRBV27 and TRBJ1-2, with 7 bases matching TRBD1. The CDR3 region is CASSSQTGTNYGYTF. CDR3 in DNA: TGTGCCAGCAGTTCACAGACAGGGACTAACTATGGCTACACCTTC.